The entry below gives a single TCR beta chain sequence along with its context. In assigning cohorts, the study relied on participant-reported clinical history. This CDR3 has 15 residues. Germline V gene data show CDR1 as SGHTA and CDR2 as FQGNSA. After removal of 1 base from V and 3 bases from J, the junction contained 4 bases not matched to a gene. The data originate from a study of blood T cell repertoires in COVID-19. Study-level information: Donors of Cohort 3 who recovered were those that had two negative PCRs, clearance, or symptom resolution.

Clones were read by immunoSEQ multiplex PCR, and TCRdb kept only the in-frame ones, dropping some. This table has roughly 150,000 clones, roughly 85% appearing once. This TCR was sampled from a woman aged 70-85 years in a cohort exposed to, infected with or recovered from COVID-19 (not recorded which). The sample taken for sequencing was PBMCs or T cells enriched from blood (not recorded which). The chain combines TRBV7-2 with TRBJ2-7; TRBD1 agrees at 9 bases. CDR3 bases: TGTGCCAGCAGCTTAGGCGGGACAGGGTACTACGAGCAGTACTTC. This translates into CASSLGGTGYYEQYF.